This T cell receptor beta chain was obtained from a study of CD8 T cells in Susac syndrome. The T cells that were sequenced for TCR beta were CD8+ and CD4+ cells from blood. The multiple sclerosis control group consisted of treatment-naive patients whose relapsing-remitting disease, which was either stable or active, fulfilled revised McDonald criteria. Bulk CD8+ and CD4+ cells came from magnetic negative isolation; CD8+ TEMRA by FACS. The CDR3 sequence is 13 residues long. The V end lost 2 bases, the J end lost 8 bases, and 7 bases lay between the germline ends. The germline V gene encodes CDR1 MNHEY and CDR2 SVGAGI. After extraction with the RNeasy kit, roughly 0.45 to 1 ug of the RNA was reverse transcribed using random hexamers. It was immunoSEQ multiplex PCR that amplified TCR beta CDR3 across 54 Vbeta and 13 Jbeta. One entry per CDR3 protein, called by TCRdb with MiXCR from the immunoSEQ multiplex PCR reads. The table includes 150,000 or so distinct CDR3 sequences, roughly 95% detected once.

The receptor was isolated from a human donor with multiple sclerosis. The V and J genes are TRBV6-5 and TRBJ1-6; D is unclear. The sample consisted of CD8+ T cells from PBMCs. CDR3 residues: CASSYGSDSPLHF. Written as DNA, the CDR3 is TGTGCCAGCAGTTACGGTTCGGATTCACCCCTCCACTTT.